Listed here are 13 T cell receptor beta chains from one sample, sequenced in a study of blood T cell repertoires in COVID-19 (dated by TCRdb to 2018 to 2021). Library creation used the immunoSEQ multiplex PCR assay. The source is immuneACCESS, and TCRdb retained only in-frame sequences with V and J called. Part of the clones is not carried over; for the studies checked, unresolved V genes explain less than half of this, and the remainder is unexplained. The sample table shows about 130,000 clones, and about 87% are seen once. Approximately 4% of the sample is in the top ten clones. Sample: peripheral blood. Receptor source: a woman aged 55-70 years with acute or convalescent COVID-19.

CDR3 in amino acids: CASSPGRETQYF. CDR3 nucleotides: TGTGCCAGCAGCCCGGGGAGGGAGACCCAGTACTTC. The chain couples TRBV12-3 or TRBV12-4 to TRBJ2-5; TRBD2 is a possible D gene (6 bases). V lost 6 bases, J lost 5 bases, and 10 bases lay in between. CDR3 length: 12 residues.

The sample holds one count of this clone. This chain uses TRBV15 with TRBJ1-2; TRBD1 agrees at 7 bases. V dropped 0 bases and J dropped 3; count of bases not matched to a gene: 7. CDR1 is LNHNV and CDR2 is YYDKDF in the germline V gene (reference sequence). This CDR3 region has 16 residues. The CDR3 loop reads CATSRDLRGRDYGYTF. The CDR3 nucleotides are TGTGCCACCAGCAGAGATCTAAGGGGGCGCGACTATGGCTACACCTTC.

The J gene is TRBJ1-1, the V gene TRBV30, with a weak D call TRBD1 (5 bases). This CDR3 has 13 amino acids. V gave up 3 bases and J gave up 2 bases, with 10 bases separating them. Per germline, CDR1 GTSNPN and CDR2 SVGIG (reference sequence). The CDR3 sequence is CAWRGLINTEAFF. DNA of the CDR3: TGTGCCTGGAGGGGGCTTATTAACACTGAAGCTTTCTTT. Together with reference TRBV30 and TRBJ1-1, the CDR3 gives the full variable domain: SQTIHQWPATLVQPVGSPLSLECTVEGTSNPNLYWYRQAAGRGLQLLFYSVGIGQISSEVPQNLSASRPQDRQFILSSKKLLLSDSGFYLCAWRGLINTEAFFGQGTRLTVV.

This sequence joins TRBV7-9 and TRBJ1-4; D gene unclear. This CDR3 contains 13 residues. CDR1 is SEHNR and CDR2 is FQNEAQ in the germline V gene (reference sequence). The ends were cut back, 1 base at V and 7 bases at J, with 7 bases in the middle. CDR3 sequence: CASSLGLFEKLFF. The CDR3 nucleotides are TGTGCCAGCAGCTTAGGGCTCTTTGAAAAACTGTTTTTT.

This rearrangement joins TRBV18 to TRBJ1-6; TRBD1 might be the D (6 bases). Looked up from germline, CDR1 is KGHSH and CDR2 is LQKENI. The V and J ends lost 6 bases and 5 bases respectively, with 14 bases between them. This CDR3 is built from 15 residues. The CDR3 DNA reads as TGTGCCAGCTCGCCAACAGGGAAGGATAATTCACCCCTCCACTTT. Translation gives CASSPTGKDNSPLHF.

In nucleotides, the CDR3 is TGTGCCAGCTCACCTAGACAGGGGGATGAGCAGTTCTTC. Protein sequence: CASSPRQGDEQFF. The V call is TRBV18, the J call TRBJ2-1, with 9 nucleotides matching TRBD1. This CDR3 region has 13 residues. The J segment lost 8 bases and the V segment lost 3 bases, leaving 2 bases of the junction unmatched. CDR1 and CDR2 from the germline V gene are KGHSH and LQKENI.

The chain combines TRBV2 with TRBJ2-1; 9 positions agree with TRBD2. Looked up from germline, CDR1 is SNHLY and CDR2 is FYNNEI. V lost 6 bases, J lost 12 bases, and 12 bases stayed unmatched. CDR3 length equals 14 residues. The DNA of the CDR3 is TGTGCCAGCAGGACTAGCGGCCAAGAGCTGGGGCAGTTCTTC. Protein: CASRTSGQELGQFF.

V and J are TRBV2 and TRBJ2-3; TRBD2 matches 10 bases. In germline, CDR1 is SNHLY, CDR2 FYNNEI. V lost 7 bases, J lost 5 bases, and 9 bases stayed unmatched. The CDR3 covers 15 residues. CDR3 coding DNA: TGTGCCAGCAATGGAGCGGGAGGGAGCGTAGATACGCAGTATTTT. This gives the protein CASNGAGGSVDTQYF.

This clone was recorded once. The V call is TRBV6-5, the J call TRBJ1-5; D ambiguous. CDR1 and CDR2 from the germline V gene are MNHEY and SVGAGI. This CDR3 region has 15 residues. Trimming removed 0 bases at V and 5 bases at J, with 11 bases between. CDR3 DNA sequence: TGTGCCAGCAGTTACTCTAGCAGTATGGATCAGCCCCAGCATTTT. It translates to CASSYSSSMDQPQHF.

The rearrangement uses TRBV9 and TRBJ2-2; 8 nucleotides match TRBD2. Germline-derived CDR1 and CDR2 are SGDLS and YYNGEE. This CDR3 spans 15 amino acids. The V gene end was trimmed by 0 bases and the J gene end by 4 bases; junction bases not matched to a gene: 2. The CDR3 sequence: CASSVGLAGTGELFF. CDR3 coding DNA: TGTGCCAGCAGCGTAGGCCTAGCGGGCACCGGGGAGCTGTTTTTT.

This chain links TRBV19 with TRBJ1-2, with D unresolved. The CDR3 covers 15 residues. V gave up 4 bases and J gave up 5 bases, with 17 bases separating them. CDR1 is LNHDA and CDR2 is SQIVND in the germline V gene (reference sequence). CDR3 residues: CASSSSRGELYGYTF. DNA of the CDR3: TGTGCCAGTAGTAGTTCCCGCGGGGAACTTTATGGCTACACCTTC.

The J gene is TRBJ1-1, the V gene TRBV24-1, with 9 bases aligning to TRBD1. Trimming at V came to 4 bases and at J to 1 base, leaving 6 bases not matched to a gene. CDR3 length equals 16 residues. Germline V gene lookup returns CDR1 KGHDR and CDR2 SFDVKD. Here the CDR3 reads CATSESGTGKNTEAFF. In DNA, the CDR3 is TGTGCCACCAGTGAATCCGGGACAGGGAAGAACACTGAAGCTTTCTTT.

The chain combines TRBV5-4 with TRBJ2-2, with 9 bases identical to TRBD2. CDR3 length equals 15 residues. J lost 3 bases, V lost 4 bases, and 4 bases had no gene match. CDR1 and CDR2 (germline): SGHNT, YYREEE (reference sequence). Here the CDR3 reads CASSPTSGHTGELFF. In nucleotides, the CDR3 is TGTGCCAGCAGCCCGACTAGCGGACACACCGGGGAGCTGTTTTTT.